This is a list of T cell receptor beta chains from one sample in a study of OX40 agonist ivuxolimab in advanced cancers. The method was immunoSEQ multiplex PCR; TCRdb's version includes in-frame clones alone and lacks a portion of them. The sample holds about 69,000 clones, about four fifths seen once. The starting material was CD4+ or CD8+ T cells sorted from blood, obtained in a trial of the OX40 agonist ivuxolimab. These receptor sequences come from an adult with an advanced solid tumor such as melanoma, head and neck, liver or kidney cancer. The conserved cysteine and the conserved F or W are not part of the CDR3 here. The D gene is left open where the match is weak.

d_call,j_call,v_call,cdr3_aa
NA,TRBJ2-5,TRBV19,ASSLGRQETQY
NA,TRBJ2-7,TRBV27,ASSVRQYSYEQY
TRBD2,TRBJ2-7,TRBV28,ASILGRGEGYEQY
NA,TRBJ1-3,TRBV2,ASSTNTGSRNTIY
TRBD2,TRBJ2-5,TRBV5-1,ASRQGLAGQETQY
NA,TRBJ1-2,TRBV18,ASSQSGPSGYT
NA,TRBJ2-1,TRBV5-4,ASSMTSASNEQF
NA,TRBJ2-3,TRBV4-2,ASSQDTGHGGDTQY
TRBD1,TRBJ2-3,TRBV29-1,SVLPGQEADTQY
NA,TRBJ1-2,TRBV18,ASSPGQGTRILYGYT
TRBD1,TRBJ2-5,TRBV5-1,ASSFGPPGQAKTQY
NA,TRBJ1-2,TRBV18,ASSPLANSGTKNYGYT
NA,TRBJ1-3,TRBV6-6,ASSSVGGSGNTIY
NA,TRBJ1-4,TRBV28,ASSFGGSIGEKLF
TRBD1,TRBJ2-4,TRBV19,ASSIFGQGGKNIQY
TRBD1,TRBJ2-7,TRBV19,ASRPGQGKGEQY
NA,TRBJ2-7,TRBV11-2,ACSGGGYEQY
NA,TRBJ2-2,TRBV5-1,ASSLGFRTGELF
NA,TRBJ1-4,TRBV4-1,ASSQVGGADEKLF
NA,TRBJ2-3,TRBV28,AIEDTTDTQY
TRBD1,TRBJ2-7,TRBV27,ASSLDRGRPSYEQY
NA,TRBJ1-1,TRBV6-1,ASSEPGQNTEAF
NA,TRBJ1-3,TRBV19,ASSNGGTGNTIY
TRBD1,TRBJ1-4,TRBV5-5,ASSLVQGARTNEKLF